These T cell receptor beta chains were read from a single sample in a study of technical replicates of blood from a few donors. The repertoire was sequenced with immunoSEQ multiplex PCR; TCRdb's copy has only in-frame clones and lacks some. The repertoire has tens of thousands of clones, almost 96% of them found once; the top ten carry under 0.4%. The sequenced sample consisted of T cells isolated from PBMCs. The receptors were sampled from a human donor in good health. CDR3s include the opening cysteine and the closing phenylalanine or tryptophan. A D gene is named only where the DNA matches it firmly. Clone size is stated in some rows and not others, as once, few, many or a class when expanded.

TGTGCCTGGGGGCAAGGTCACACTGAAGCTTTCTTT CAWGQGHTEAFF - TRBV30 once TRBJ1-1
TGTGCCAGCTCACCCCCCCAGGGTATGAACACTGAAGCTTTCTTT CASSPPQGMNTEAFF - TRBV18 once TRBJ1-1
TGTGCCAGCAGGGGACAGGGGGGTAGTAATGAAAAACTGTTTTTT CASRGQGGSNEKLFF TRBD1 TRBV25-1 - TRBJ1-4
TGTGCCAGCAGCGTATATGCGAACACCGGGGAGCTGTTTTTT CASSVYANTGELFF - TRBV9 - TRBJ2-2
TGTGCCAGACAAGTAGCAGGGGGCAGTGAAAAACTGTTTTTT CARQVAGGSEKLFF TRBD1 TRBV2 once TRBJ1-4
TGTGCCAGCAGCTTAGGGGGCGTCGCTGAAGCTTTCTTT CASSLGGVAEAFF - TRBV7-8 - TRBJ1-1
TGTGCCAGCAGCACGACAGGGGCTTCCTACGAGCAGTACTTC CASSTTGASYEQYF TRBD1 TRBV11-3 - TRBJ2-7
TGTGCCAGCAGCTCAGGAGGGCCCAGTTTCACAGATACGCAGTATTTT CASSSGGPSFTDTQYF - TRBV9 - TRBJ2-3
TGTGCCAGCAGCCTGAGTACAGTTGGAAACACCATATATTTT CASSLSTVGNTIYF - TRBV11-2 - TRBJ1-3
TGTGCCAGCAGCTTAGAGGCAGGGAAAAGAAACACCATATATTTT CASSLEAGKRNTIYF - TRBV11-3 - TRBJ1-3
TGCGCCAGCAGCTTGCTTCGAACAGGGGGCACAGATACGCAGTATTTT CASSLLRTGGTDTQYF TRBD1 TRBV5-1 - TRBJ2-3
TGTGCCAGCAGCTTAGGACAGGGTAAAAATCAGCCCCAGCATTTT CASSLGQGKNQPQHF TRBD1 TRBV7-2 - TRBJ1-5
TGTGCTAGTGGTTTGCAACGGGGTAGGGCCACGTATGGCTACACCTTC CASGLQRGRATYGYTF - TRBV12-5 - TRBJ1-2
TGTGCCAGCAGCGTAGGATGGAGCGTCACTGAAGCTTTCTTT CASSVGWSVTEAFF - TRBV9 - TRBJ1-1
TGTGCCAGCAGCGTGGGAGGTAATCAGCCCCAGCATTTT CASSVGGNQPQHF - TRBV5-4 - TRBJ1-5
TGTGCCTGGAGTATCCCCCGACAGGCTAACACTGAAGCTTTCTTT CAWSIPRQANTEAFF - TRBV30 once TRBJ1-1
TGTGCCGTTACAGGGTACTATGGCTACACCTTC CAVTGYYGYTF - TRBV19 - TRBJ1-2
TGTGCCAGCAGCCAAAATTCGGGCTACACCTTC CASSQNSGYTF - TRBV14 - TRBJ1-2
TGTGCCAGCAGTGGTCTAGGACAGGGGCAAAACATTCAGTACTTC CASSGLGQGQNIQYF TRBD1 TRBV2 - TRBJ2-4
TGTGCCAGCAGCTTAGGGGGGACAGGCCGTGTTAGGACCTTC CASSLGGTGRVRTF TRBD1 TRBV11-2 once TRBJ1-2
TGTGCCAGCAGCCCCCGGACTAGCAGATGGAACAATGAGCAGTTCTTC CASSPRTSRWNNEQFF TRBD2 TRBV9 - TRBJ2-1
TGTGCCAGCATTGGCGGGACGGATGAGCAGTTCTTC CASIGGTDEQFF - TRBV6-5 - TRBJ2-1
TGTGCCAGCAGCCGCCCAGGGGTAAAACTGTTTTTT CASSRPGVKLFF - TRBV6-6 - TRBJ1-4
TGTGCCAGCAGCTTAGCGGGTTACGAGCAGTACTTC CASSLAGYEQYF - TRBV11-2 - TRBJ2-7
TGTGCCAGCAATATGAAAAGCGGGAGGGAGTACGAGCAGTACTTC CASNMKSGREYEQYF TRBD2 TRBV2 - TRBJ2-7
TGTGCCATCAGTGTAACAGACTATGGCTACACCTTC CAISVTDYGYTF - TRBV10-3 - TRBJ1-2
TGCAGCGTGCACATAGAGACCCAGTACTTC CSVHIETQYF - TRBV29-1 - TRBJ2-5
TGCGCCAGCAGCTCTGGCGGGAGGACCTACAATGAGCAGTTCTTC CASSSGGRTYNEQFF TRBD2 TRBV5-1 - TRBJ2-1
TGTGCCAGCAGCACGGGACAGGGTAACACCGGGGAGCTGTTTTTT CASSTGQGNTGELFF TRBD1 TRBV9 - TRBJ2-2
TGTGCCAGCAGCTGGGAAGCGGGAAGGAGCACAGATACGCAGTATTTT CASSWEAGRSTDTQYF TRBD2 TRBV5-4 - TRBJ2-3
TGTGCCAGCAGTTTATCTCTCAGGAATGAGCAGTTCTTC CASSLSLRNEQFF - TRBV27 once TRBJ2-1
TGTGCCAGCAGCCATGGGGGCGGCCACGAGCAGTACTTC CASSHGGGHEQYF - TRBV11-2 - TRBJ2-7
TGTGCCAGCAGCTTTAGCAGTCAGCCCCAGCATTTT CASSFSSQPQHF - TRBV7-2 - TRBJ1-5
TGTGCCAGCAGCCCAGAGACTAGTTACGAGCAGTACTTC CASSPETSYEQYF - TRBV13 once TRBJ2-7
TGCGCCAGCGTCCGGGACAACTCCTACGAGCAGTACTTC CASVRDNSYEQYF - TRBV10-1 - TRBJ2-7
TGCGCCAGCAGCCAATTTCGGGAGATAAACGAGCAGTACTTC CASSQFREINEQYF - TRBV4-3 - TRBJ2-7
TGTGCCAGCAGCTTAGGACTAGCGGATAACACAGATACGCAGTATTTT CASSLGLADNTDTQYF TRBD2 TRBV7-9 - TRBJ2-3
TGTGCCAGTAGTCCGACGACAGGGGGCAACTATGGCTACACCTTC CASSPTTGGNYGYTF TRBD1 TRBV19 once TRBJ1-2
TGTGCCACCAGCAGAGATAGAGGGTACGAGCAGTACTTC CATSRDRGYEQYF - TRBV15 - TRBJ2-7
TGTGCCAGCAGCCAAGTAGACGCCCCGGGACAGGGTAGGAAAGGCACTGAAGCTTTCTTT CASSQVDAPGQGRKGTEAFF TRBD1 TRBV14 - TRBJ1-1
TGTGCCAGTAGTATACCTGAGTTTGGGAACACTGAAGCTTTCTTT CASSIPEFGNTEAFF - TRBV19 - TRBJ1-1
TGTGCCAGCAGCGTAGCTACGGGAACTGAAGCTTTCTTT CASSVATGTEAFF - TRBV9 once TRBJ1-1
TGTGCCAGCTCGATTGGACAGGGGGCCGGGGAGCTGTTTTTT CASSIGQGAGELFF TRBD1 TRBV9 - TRBJ2-2
TGTGCCAGCAGCCGGGACGGGAGTACGGTTGAGCAGTTCTTC CASSRDGSTVEQFF - TRBV4-2 - TRBJ2-1
TGTGCCAGCAGCGGAACAGGTCGAGGCTACACCTTC CASSGTGRGYTF - TRBV9 - TRBJ1-2
TGTGCCAGCAGGCATCAGGGTTACGATTCACCCCTCCACTTT CASRHQGYDSPLHF - TRBV6-5 - TRBJ1-6
TGTGCCAGCAGCTTAGACGGACTAGCGAGCACCGGGGAGCTGTTTTTT CASSLDGLASTGELFF TRBD2 TRBV7-3 - TRBJ2-2
TGTGCCAGCACCCGGAGACCCACAGATACGCAGTATTTT CASTRRPTDTQYF - TRBV6-5 - TRBJ2-3
TGTGCCAGCAGCCCTAGCTTGAACACTGAAGCTTTCTTT CASSPSLNTEAFF - TRBV13 few TRBJ1-1
TGCGCCAGCAGCCAAGGCCCCGAGACTAGCTCCTACGAGCAGTACTTC CASSQGPETSSYEQYF - TRBV4-3 - TRBJ2-7
TGTGCCAGCAGCTCTGGGACTAGCGGGAGGCTGGGAGAGACCCAGTACTTC CASSSGTSGRLGETQYF TRBD2 TRBV5-8 - TRBJ2-5
TGTGCCAGGTCTAGGACAGATGGGTGGGAGACCCAGTACTTC CARSRTDGWETQYF - TRBV21-1 - TRBJ2-5
TGTGCCACACAGGGAATTAAAGAAAAACTGTTTTTT CATQGIKEKLFF - TRBV19 - TRBJ1-4
TGTGCCAGCGGAATTCGGGGGGGGTCTTACAATGAGCAGTTCTTC CASGIRGGSYNEQFF TRBD2 TRBV7-8 - TRBJ2-1
TGCGCCAGCAGCCACCTGACAGGACAAACCTACGAGCAGTACTTC CASSHLTGQTYEQYF - TRBV4-1 - TRBJ2-7